A single sample is the source of the 7 T cell receptor beta chains below, sequenced in a study of blood T cell repertoires in COVID-19. Assay: immunoSEQ multiplex PCR; the TCRdb copy retains only in-frame clones and omits some. This sample carries about 150,000 clones, roughly 80% of them seen once, and the ten largest clones take over 7%. Sequenced material: peripheral blood. The receptors derive from a woman at least 80 years old with COVID-19, enrolled during active disease.

This clone was detected a few times. The CDR3 nucleotides are TGTGCCAGTAGCCCGGGGGGACCGCCCAAGAACACTGAAGCTTTCTTT. Translating it yields CASSPGGPPKNTEAFF. The chain is built from TRBV19 and TRBJ1-1; TRBD1 is a possible D gene (5 bases). V gave up 6 bases and J gave up 1 base, with 18 bases separating them. This CDR3 region has 16 residues. The germline gives CDR1 LNHDA, CDR2 SQIVND (reference sequence).

The sample holds one count of this clone. V usage is TRBV6-5 and J usage is TRBJ1-2, with no clear D. V was shortened by 5 bases and J by 5 bases, with 15 bases between the two germline ends. The V gene's germline CDR1 is MNHEY and CDR2 SVGAGI. CDR3 length: 14 amino acids. CDR3 residues: CASSKDGNLYGYTF. In DNA, the CDR3 is TGTGCCAGCAGTAAGGACGGGAACCTTTATGGCTACACCTTC.

The rearrangement joins TRBV28 to TRBJ2-3, with D possibly TRBD2 on 7 matching bases. CDR3 length: 15 residues. Trimming cost V 6 bases and J 2 bases, with 15 bases left between them. CDR1 is MDHEN, CDR2 SYDVKM, per germline. In DNA, the CDR3 is TGTGCCAGCAGGGGGCAGGGGAGGGTCACAGATACGCAGTATTTT. Its protein is CASRGQGRVTDTQYF.

This chain links TRBV5-1 with TRBJ2-7; 14 bases are a match to TRBD2. This CDR3 region has 16 residues. The ends lost 4 bases at V and 3 bases at J; junction bases unmatched: 6. CDR1 and CDR2 from the germline V gene are SGHRS and YFSETQ. Here the CDR3 reads CASSPPGLAGVYEQYF. For the CDR3, the DNA is TGCGCCAGCAGCCCCCCGGGACTAGCGGGAGTCTACGAGCAGTACTTC.

The genes are TRBV5-1 and TRBJ1-1; D uncertain. The V end lost 0 bases, the J end lost 3 bases, and 9 bases lay between the germline ends. This CDR3 is built from 14 residues. The germline V gene encodes CDR1 SGHRS and CDR2 YFSETQ. The CDR3 coding sequence is TGCGCCAGCAGCTTGGACAGTCTCGACACTGAAGCTTTCTTT. Its translation: CASSLDSLDTEAFF.

The V gene is TRBV5-1, the J gene TRBJ1-1; perhaps TRBD1 as D (5 bases). Germline V CDR1 and CDR2: SGHRS, YFSETQ. V dropped 2 bases and J dropped 1 base, with 12 bases sitting between them. This CDR3 region has 15 residues. CDR3 coding DNA: TGCGCCAGCAGCTTTTACAGGAGCCAGAACACTGAAGCTTTCTTT. Translation: CASSFYRSQNTEAFF.

V gene TRBV19 combines with J gene TRBJ2-5, with 16 bases identical to TRBD2. Germline-derived CDR1 and CDR2 are LNHDA and SQIVND (reference sequence). The trim removed 4 bases at V and 5 bases at J, leaving 10 bases unmatched. The CDR3 spans 18 residues. The CDR3 DNA sequence: TGTGCCAGTAGTACTGGGACTAGCGGGGGGGCTATAGGGGAGACCCAGTACTTC. This codes for CASSTGTSGGAIGETQYF. Based on the CDR3 plus reference TRBV19 and TRBJ2-5, the full variable domain is DGGITQSPKYLFRKEGQNVTLSCEQNLNHDAMYWYRQDPGQGLRLIYYSQIVNDFQKGDIAEGYSVSREKKESFPLTVTSAQKNPTAFYLCASSTGTSGGAIGETQYFGPGTRLLVL.